This entry is about one T cell receptor (beta chain). Its specific antigen is unknown. No qualities accompany the bases; no much larger clone lies one base away. The data belong to a study of shared clonotypes between healthy human individuals (dated by TCRdb to the early 2020s). Study-level background: The cohort included three men and a couple of women between 18 and 49 years of age. The study deeply sequenced blood TCR repertoires of about five healthy adults to estimate repertoire size and the extent of clonotype sharing between individuals. For each donor, CD4 naive and CD4 memory were each given three plates, CD8 naive was given two plates, and CD8 memory was given one plate. Each donor's leukapheresis produced roughly between roughly 0.85 and 9.5 billion PBMCs. Libraries were prepared and TCR repertoires were sequenced by different laboratories using diverse techniques, in order to increase sequencing depth and limit assay-specific biases. Overall results and qualifications from the work: Based on pairwise subsampling, the degree of clonotype sharing among donors was expected to be affected by sequencing depth. Naive subsets generally had larger estimated clonotype richness than memory subsets. Sampling was restricted to blood, and TCR repertoires in tissues likely differ from the TCR repertoires found in blood. Incomplete sequencing was indicated by rarefaction of sorted-subset datasets, despite the large sequencing depth. Clonotypes shared by all four sorted-subset donors showed higher generation probabilities than non-shared clonotypes. Because the study included a small number of donors, the genetic and exposure-history diversity represented was limited. Across a handful of donors, 4.5% to 6.5% of naive CD4, around 3.5% of naive CD8, 2.3% of memory CD4, and approximately 0.4% of memory CD8 clonotypes were shared.

Using the deep immunoSEQ assay, TCR CDR3 regions were amplified from genomic DNA by multiplex PCR. Genomic DNA extracted from each cell subset was distributed evenly over all wells of several immunoSEQ 96-well plates, and each plate served as one replicate. For sorted subsets, about 200 ng genomic DNA, equal to 30,000 or so T cell genomes, was loaded into each replicate PCR. Purified libraries were measured with a Qubit 3.0 fluorometer, size-checked on a Bioanalyzer 2100, and measured again with the KAPA Library Quantification kit. A separate single-read 150-cycle Illumina NextSeq 550 flow cell was used to sequence each immunoSEQ 96-well plate. As for how the authors treated the data: Because the immunoSEQ output held only junctional sequences and lacked quality scores, the filtering could not match the filtering applied to full-length reads. To assign V/J genes and CDR3, sequences were annotated using PyIR, a Python wrapper for IgBLAST v1.9, with IMGT germline references. Reads were filtered out if the reads had weak V/J assignments (E-value above 1e-6), no CDR3, stop codons, out-of-frame junctions, or ambiguous translated residues. V3J clonotypes were defined as sequences sharing an identical inferred V gene, J gene, and CDR3 amino acid sequence. The percentage overlap between two repertoires was calculated by dividing the number of shared unique clonotypes by the size of the smaller repertoire. RTK rarefaction, the Chao1 estimator, and Recon v2.1 estimates of unobserved clonotypes were used to assess repertoire richness. For all TCRbeta clonotypes obtained by the gDNA method from a few donors, generation probabilities were computed with OLGA. TCRdb took this table from immuneACCESS and kept in-frame rearrangements with V and J called. Such tables lack part of the clones; where checked against another copy, unresolved V genes explain under half of the gap, and the rest is unexplained. The V and J calls and clone size come from that table; D and trimming were worked out from the DNA. Counted in this sample were about 2.4 million clones; 80% to 95% of them appeared once. The top ten constitute 0.35% to 0.45% of the sample.

Healthy HIV-negative adults with no recently reported acute infections or vaccinations were included as donors. Every donor was a Caucasian adult living in Nashville, Tennessee, USA. CD4+ T cells were enriched through magnetic negative selection, after which naive cells were positively selected on CD45RA and the remaining negative fraction served as the memory subset. Blood was obtained by leukapheresis, after which PBMCs were separated by Ficoll-Histopaque density gradient centrifugation and cryopreserved in liquid nitrogen vapor phase. Purity and quantity of every magnetically sorted T cell population were checked by analytical flow cytometry. Genomic DNA was isolated from each sorted fraction and quantified by UV absorbance on a Nanodrop 2000c. From its cysteine to its phenylalanine, the CDR3 spans 15 amino acids. The CDR3 DNA has 45 bases and is translated from base 1. For this chain, trimming is 3 bases at the V end and 1 base at the J end, and the number of junction bases without a gene match is 4. From the germline V gene, CDR1 is SNHLY and CDR2 is FYNNEI.

Sequenced material: naive CD4+ T cells from PBMCs. The cell subset or site tag for this specimen amounts to: CD45RA+ positively selected. The clonotype was recovered from a man in his late teens or twenties in good health. Some clones in this sample may be carry-over from other donors' samples. The chain employs TRBV2 and TRBJ2-5; TRBD2 aligns with 8 central bases. The encoded CDR3 is CASSDGGRPQETQYF. The sequence in DNA is TGTGCCAGCAGTGACGGCGGGAGGCCCCAAGAGACCCAGTACTTC.